This T cell receptor beta chain stems from a study of blood T cell repertoires in COVID-19. Across the study: From T cells, B-cell-depleted T cells, or PBMCs came the material, which was cDNA or gDNA.

The assay was immunoSEQ multiplex PCR, and TCRdb's table has in-frame clones only and misses some. The sample yields 150,000 to 200,000 clones, 65% to 85% seen once. CDR3 length: 15 residues. V lost 7 bases and J lost 4; bases outside the gene matches: 8. Looked up from germline, CDR1 is WSHSY and CDR2 is SAAADI. The chain employs TRBV10-2 and TRBJ2-7; 12 bases line up with TRBD2. Material for sequencing was peripheral blood. The clonotype was recovered from a woman in her 40s with COVID-19, enrolled during active disease. The CDR3 is CASMGLAGVGYEQYF. The DNA for the CDR3 is TGCGCCAGCATGGGACTAGCGGGCGTCGGGTACGAGCAGTACTTC.